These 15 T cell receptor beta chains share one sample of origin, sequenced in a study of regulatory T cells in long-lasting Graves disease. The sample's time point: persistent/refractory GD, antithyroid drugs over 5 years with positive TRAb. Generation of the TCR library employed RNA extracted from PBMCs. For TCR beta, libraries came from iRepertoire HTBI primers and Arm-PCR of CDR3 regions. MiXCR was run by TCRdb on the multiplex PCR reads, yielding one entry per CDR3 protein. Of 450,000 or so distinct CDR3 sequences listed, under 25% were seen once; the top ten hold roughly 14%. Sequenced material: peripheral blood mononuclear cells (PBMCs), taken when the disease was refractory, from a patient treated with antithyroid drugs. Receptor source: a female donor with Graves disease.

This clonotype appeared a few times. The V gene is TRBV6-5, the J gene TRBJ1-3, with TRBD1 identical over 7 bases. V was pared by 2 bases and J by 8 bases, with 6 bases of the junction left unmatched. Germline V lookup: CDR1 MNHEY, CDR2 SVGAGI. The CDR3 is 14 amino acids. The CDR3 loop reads CASSYDRDQDTIYF. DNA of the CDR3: TGTGCCAGCAGTTACGACAGGGACCAAGACACCATATATTTT.

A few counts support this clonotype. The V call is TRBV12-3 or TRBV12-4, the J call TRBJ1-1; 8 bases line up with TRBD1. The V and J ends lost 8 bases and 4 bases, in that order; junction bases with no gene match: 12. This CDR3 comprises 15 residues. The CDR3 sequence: CASVISRGLGTEAFF. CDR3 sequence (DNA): TGTGCCAGCGTCATAAGCAGGGGGCTTGGCACTGAAGCTTTCTTT.

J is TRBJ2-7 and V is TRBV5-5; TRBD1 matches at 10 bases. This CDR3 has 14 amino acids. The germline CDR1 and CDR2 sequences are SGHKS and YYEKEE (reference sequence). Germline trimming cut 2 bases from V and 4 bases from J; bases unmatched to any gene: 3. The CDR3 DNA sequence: TGTGCCAGCAGCTTAGGGACAGGGGAATACGAGCAGTACTTC. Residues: CASSLGTGEYEQYF.

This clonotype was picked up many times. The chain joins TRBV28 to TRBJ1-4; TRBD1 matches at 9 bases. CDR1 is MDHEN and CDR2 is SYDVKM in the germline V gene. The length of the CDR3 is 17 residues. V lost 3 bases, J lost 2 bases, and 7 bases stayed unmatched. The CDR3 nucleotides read TGTGCCAGCAGTTTTCGGGACAGGGAGTGTACTAATGAAAAACTGTTTTTT. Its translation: CASSFRDRECTNEKLFF.

CDR3 nucleotide sequence: TGTGCCAGCGAGGGACAAGGAGAGACCCAGTACTTC. Its protein product is CASEGQGETQYF. The chain joins TRBV19 to TRBJ2-5; D might be TRBD1 (6 bases). Germline V lookup: CDR1 LNHDA, CDR2 SQIVND (reference sequence). V lost 9 bases to trimming and J lost 4 bases, with 12 bases between them. This CDR3 comprises 12 residues.

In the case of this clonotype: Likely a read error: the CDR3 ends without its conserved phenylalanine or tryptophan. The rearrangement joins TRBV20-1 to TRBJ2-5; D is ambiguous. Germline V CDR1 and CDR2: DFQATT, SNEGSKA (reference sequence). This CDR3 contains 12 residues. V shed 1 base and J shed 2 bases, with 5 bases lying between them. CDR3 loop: CSARGIQETQYL. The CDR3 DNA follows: TGCAGTGCTAGAGGCATACAAGAGACCCAGTACCTC.

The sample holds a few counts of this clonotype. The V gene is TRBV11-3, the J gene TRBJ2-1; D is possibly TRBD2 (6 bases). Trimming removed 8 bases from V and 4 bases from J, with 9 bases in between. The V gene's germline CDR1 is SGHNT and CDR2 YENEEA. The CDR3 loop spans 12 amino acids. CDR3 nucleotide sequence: TGTGCCAGCCACGGGGGATACAATGAGCAGTTCTTC. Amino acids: CASHGGYNEQFF.

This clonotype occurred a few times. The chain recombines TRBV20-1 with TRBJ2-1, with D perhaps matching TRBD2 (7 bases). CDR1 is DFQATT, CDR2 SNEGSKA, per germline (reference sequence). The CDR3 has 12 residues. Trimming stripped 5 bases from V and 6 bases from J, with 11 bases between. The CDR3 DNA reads TGCAGTGCTGAGGGGGGGAGCAATGAGCAGTTCTTC. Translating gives CSAEGGSNEQFF.

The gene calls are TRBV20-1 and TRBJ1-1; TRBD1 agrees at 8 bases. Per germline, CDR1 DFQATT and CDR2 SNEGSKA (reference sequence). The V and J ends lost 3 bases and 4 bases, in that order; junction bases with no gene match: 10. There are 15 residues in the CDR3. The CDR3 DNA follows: TGCAGTGCTAGGACCAGGGGGCGGTTGAGCACTGAAGCTTTCTTT. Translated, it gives CSARTRGRLSTEAFF.

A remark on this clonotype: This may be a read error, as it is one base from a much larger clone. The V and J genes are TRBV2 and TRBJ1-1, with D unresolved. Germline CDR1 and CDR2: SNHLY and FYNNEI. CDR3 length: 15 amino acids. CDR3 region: CASTATPVLNTEASF. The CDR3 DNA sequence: TGTGCCAGCACAGCAACACCAGTTCTGAACACTGAAGCTTCCTTT.

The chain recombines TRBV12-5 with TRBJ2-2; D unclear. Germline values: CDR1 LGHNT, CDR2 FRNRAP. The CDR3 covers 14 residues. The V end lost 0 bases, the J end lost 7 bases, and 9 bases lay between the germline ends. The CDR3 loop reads CASGLVPGGGELFF. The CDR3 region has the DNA TGTGCTAGTGGTTTGGTACCCGGTGGCGGGGAGCTGTTTTTT.

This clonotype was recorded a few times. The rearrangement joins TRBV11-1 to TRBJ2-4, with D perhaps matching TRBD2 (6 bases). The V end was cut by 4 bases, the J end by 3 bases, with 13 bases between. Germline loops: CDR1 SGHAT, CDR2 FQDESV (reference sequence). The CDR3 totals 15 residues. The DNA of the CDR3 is TGTGCCAGCAGCTCGACTAGTTTTGTCAAAAACATTCAGTACTTC. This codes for CASSSTSFVKNIQYF.

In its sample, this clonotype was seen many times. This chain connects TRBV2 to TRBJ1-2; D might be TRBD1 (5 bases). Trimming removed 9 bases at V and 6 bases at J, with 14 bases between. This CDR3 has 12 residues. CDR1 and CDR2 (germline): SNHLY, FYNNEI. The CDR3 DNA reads TGTGCCAGTACCGGGCGGGGGGATGGCTACACCTTC. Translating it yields CASTGRGDGYTF. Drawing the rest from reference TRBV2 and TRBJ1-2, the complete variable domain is EPEVTQTPSHQVTQMGQEVILRCVPISNHLYFYWYRQILGQKVEFLVSFYNNEISEKSEIFDDQFSVERPDGSNFTLKIRSTKLEDSAMYFCASTGRGDGYTFGSGTRLTVV.

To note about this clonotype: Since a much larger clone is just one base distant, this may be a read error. The CDR3 DNA sequence: TGTGCCAGCAGTTTCACTTTCTCCCTCTGGGGCGAAGAAACTGAAGCTTTCTTT. It codes for CASSFTFSLWGEETEAFF. The chain is built from TRBV28 and TRBJ1-1, with TRBD1 as a possible D gene (5 bases). The CDR3 consists of 18 residues. CDR1 is MDHEN and CDR2 is SYDVKM in the germline V gene. V lost 3 bases and J 5 bases, leaving 25 bases between the germline ends.

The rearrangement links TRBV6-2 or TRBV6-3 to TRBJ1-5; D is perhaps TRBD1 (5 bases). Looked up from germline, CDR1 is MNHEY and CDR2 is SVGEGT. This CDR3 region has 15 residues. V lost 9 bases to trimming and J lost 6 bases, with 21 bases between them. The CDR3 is CASHTTYRNSQPQHF. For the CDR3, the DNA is TGTGCCAGTCATACAACCTACAGGAACTCTCAGCCCCAGCATTTT.